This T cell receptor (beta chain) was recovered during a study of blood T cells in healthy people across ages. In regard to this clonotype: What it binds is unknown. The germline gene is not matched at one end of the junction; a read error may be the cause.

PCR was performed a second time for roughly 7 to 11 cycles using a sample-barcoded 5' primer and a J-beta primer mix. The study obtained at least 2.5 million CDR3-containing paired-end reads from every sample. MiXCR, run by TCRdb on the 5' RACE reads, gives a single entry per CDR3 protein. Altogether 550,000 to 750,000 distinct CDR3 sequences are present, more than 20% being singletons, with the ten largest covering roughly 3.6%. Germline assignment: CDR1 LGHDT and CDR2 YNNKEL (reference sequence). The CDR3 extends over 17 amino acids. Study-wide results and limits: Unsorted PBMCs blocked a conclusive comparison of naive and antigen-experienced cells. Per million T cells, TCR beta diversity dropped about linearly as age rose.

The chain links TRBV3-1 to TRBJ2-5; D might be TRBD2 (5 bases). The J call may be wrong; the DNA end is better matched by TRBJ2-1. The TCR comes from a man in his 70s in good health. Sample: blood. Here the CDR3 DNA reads TGTGCCAGCAGCCAAGAGCCCGCTGGCGGGTACTACAATGGGCAGTTCTTC. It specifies CASSQEPAGGYYNGQFF.